The clone carrying this T cell receptor (beta chain) appeared a single time. Its antigen is still unknown. One base away lies a much larger clone, so this may be a sequencing read error. Additional DNA sequences in this sample encode the identical CDR3. This record belongs to a study of shared clonotypes between healthy human individuals. Findings and limits, study-wide: In this cohort, only blood was sampled, and tissue repertoires likely differ.

Adult donors, all healthy and HIV-negative, had no recent acute infections or vaccinations. Sequencing used immunoSEQ multiplex PCR; TCRdb keeps in-frame clones, though not all of them. There are about 480,000 clones in the sample; roughly 85% occur only once, and about 12% lies in the top ten. This clonotype originated in a woman between 40 and 55 years old in good health. Some clones in this sample may be carry-over from other donors' samples. The sequencing input was PBMCs.

The CDR3 nucleotides read TGTGCCAGCAGTCCCGGGACTAGCAACAATGAGCAATTCTTC. Translation gives CASSPGTSNNEQFF. The chain combines TRBV2 with TRBJ2-1; 9 nucleotides line up with TRBD2. Germline V gene lookup returns CDR1 SNHLY and CDR2 FYNNEI. The CDR3 loop spans 14 amino acids.